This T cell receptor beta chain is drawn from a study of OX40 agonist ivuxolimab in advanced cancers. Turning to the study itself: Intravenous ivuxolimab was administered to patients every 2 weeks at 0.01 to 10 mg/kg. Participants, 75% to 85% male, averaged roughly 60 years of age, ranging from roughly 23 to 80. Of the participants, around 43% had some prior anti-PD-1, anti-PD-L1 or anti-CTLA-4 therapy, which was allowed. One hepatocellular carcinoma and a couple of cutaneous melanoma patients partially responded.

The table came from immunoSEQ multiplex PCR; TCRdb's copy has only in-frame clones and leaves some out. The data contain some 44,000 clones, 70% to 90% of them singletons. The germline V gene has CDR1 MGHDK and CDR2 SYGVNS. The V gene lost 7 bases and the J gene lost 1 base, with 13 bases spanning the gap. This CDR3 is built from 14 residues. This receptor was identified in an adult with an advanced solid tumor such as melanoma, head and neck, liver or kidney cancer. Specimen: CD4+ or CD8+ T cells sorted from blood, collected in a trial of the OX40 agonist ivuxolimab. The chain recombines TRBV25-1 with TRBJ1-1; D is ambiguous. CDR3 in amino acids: CASKRELENTEAFF. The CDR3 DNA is TGTGCCAGCAAAAGGGAACTGGAGAACACTGAAGCTTTCTTT.